This TCR beta chain stems from a study of blood T cell repertoires in COVID-19. About the research overall: The origin of the acute and convalescent COVID-19 samples was the United States, Italy and Spain. T cells, B-cell-depleted T cells, or PBMCs provided the cDNA or gDNA that served as material.

Authors' methods: Reference gene primers were amplified, and this amplification served to estimate nucleated cell counts. Assay used: immunoSEQ multiplex PCR; TCRdb lists only in-frame clones, some missing. V and J calls and clone size come straight from that table; D and trimming were deduced from the DNA. The sample yields 200,000 to 300,000 clones, 84% seen once. Germline V lookup: CDR1 SGHRS, CDR2 YFSETQ. The CDR3 length is 17 residues. V was pared by 2 bases and J by 3 bases, with 12 bases of the junction left unmatched. This chain links TRBV5-1 with TRBJ1-2, with 8 bases fitting TRBD1. The TCR comes from a man aged 45-65 years with acute or convalescent COVID-19. Sample: peripheral blood. The DNA of the CDR3 is TGCGCCAGCAGCTTCGGAACCCGGACAGGGCGGGACTATGGCTACACCTTC. As protein: CASSFGTRTGRDYGYTF. Supplemented by reference TRBV5-1 and TRBJ1-2, the full variable domain reads KAGVTQTPRYLIKTRGQQVTLSCSPISGHRSVSWYQQTPGQGLQFLFEYFSETQRNKGNFPGRFSGRQFSNSRSEMNVSTLELGDSALYLCASSFGTRTGRDYGYTFGSGTRLTVV.